This T cell receptor (beta chain) appears in the sequencing data of a study of Graves' ophthalmopathy and Graves' hyperthyroidism. TCR beta CDR3 regions were amplified from RNA transcripts. An opening RT-PCR round employed HTBI primers and preceded a second-round multiplex PCR. TCRdb analysed the multiplex PCR reads with MiXCR anew, one entry per CDR3 protein. The table lists hundreds of thousands of distinct CDR3 sequences, approximately 40% of them singletons, with approximately 43% in the top ten. Findings and limits, study-wide: Most thyroid-expanded clonotypes exceeding 0.001 frequency were also found in blood.

This clonotype was recorded many times. The antigen remains unidentified. The CDR3 spans 14 residues. Trimming stripped 5 bases from V and 8 bases from J, with 18 bases between. The germline CDR1 and CDR2 sequences are SNHLY and FYNNEI. It was from over 8.5 ml of fresh peripheral blood that the PBMCs came. The TCR was taken from an adult man with Graves' ophthalmopathy. Sequences were obtained from peripheral blood. This chain links TRBV2 with TRBJ1-2, with TRBD1 as a possible D gene (6 bases). The CDR3 DNA sequence: TGTGCCAGCAGTCTTTTCGGTGGGGGGCTGGGCTACACCTTC. Encoded protein: CASSLFGGGLGYTF. The variable domain in full, with the rest retrieved from reference TRBV2 and TRBJ1-2, is EPEVTQTPSHQVTQMGQEVILRCVPISNHLYFYWYRQILGQKVEFLVSFYNNEISEKSEIFDDQFSVERPDGSNFTLKIRSTKLEDSAMYFCASSLFGGGLGYTFGSGTRLTVV.